This T cell receptor (beta chain) is from a study of shared clonotypes between healthy human individuals. Findings of the study overall: Tissue TCR repertoires likely differ from these blood-only repertoires.

Per the original data handling: With immunoSEQ giving junction-only sequences and no quality scores, filtering differed. Using immunoSEQ multiplex PCR, the repertoire was profiled, and TCRdb retains in-frame clones only, with some absent. The V and J calls and clone size are taken from that table; D and trimming were inferred from the DNA. This sample carries around 550,000 clones, less than 96% of them seen once, and the ten largest clones take 0.06%. The CDR3 contains 15 residues. In germline, CDR1 is SNHLY, CDR2 FYNNEI. Trimming cost V 7 bases and J 0 bases, with 15 bases left between them. Of note for this clone: Its antigen is undetermined.

The sequenced material came from naive CD4+ T cells sorted from blood. Subset meaning: CD45RA+ positively selected. This receptor was identified in a young woman in good health. The chain combines TRBV2 with TRBJ1-1; no reliable D call. The CDR3 spells CASNAAMRMNTEAFF. The CDR3 DNA reads TGTGCCAGCAATGCTGCTATGCGGATGAACACTGAAGCTTTCTTT. Supplemented by reference TRBV2 and TRBJ1-1, the full variable domain reads EPEVTQTPSHQVTQMGQEVILRCVPISNHLYFYWYRQILGQKVEFLVSFYNNEISEKSEIFDDQFSVERPDGSNFTLKIRSTKLEDSAMYFCASNAAMRMNTEAFFGQGTRLTVV.